This TCR beta chain emerged from a study of blood T cell repertoires in COVID-19. For the study at large: There were acute and convalescent COVID-19 samples, and they came from the United States, Italy and Spain. The cDNA or gDNA used as material had been derived from T cells, B-cell-depleted T cells, or PBMCs.

Germline V lookup: CDR1 SGHTA, CDR2 FQGNSA. The CDR3 extends over 15 amino acids. V shed 4 bases and J shed 7 bases, with 19 bases lying between them. Study processing details: Estimated nucleated cell counts came from reference gene primer amplification. Here immunoSEQ multiplex PCR was the method, and the copy in TCRdb shows in-frame clones only, minus some. V and J calls and clone size follow that table, whereas D and trimming were derived from the DNA. The sample holds more than 95,000 clones; approximately 84% are singletons and the top ten take around 13%. The chain employs TRBV7-2 and TRBJ1-2; weak D call: TRBD1 (6 bases). The sample taken for sequencing was peripheral blood. The clonotype originates from a human donor in a cohort sampled during active COVID-19. CDR3 DNA: TGTGCCAGCAGCTCCCGGCCCGACAGGTCTCGTGGCTACACCTTC. This gives the protein CASSSRPDRSRGYTF.